This TCR beta chain was captured in a study of blood T cell repertoires in COVID-19. This clone came up a few times. Germline V CDR1 and CDR2: SGHRS, YFSETQ. The CDR3 is 13 amino acids. Trimming pared 7 bases from V and 8 bases from J, leaving 18 bases between. The assay was immunoSEQ multiplex PCR, and TCRdb's table has in-frame clones only and misses some. The repertoire holds 150,000 to 200,000 clones, around 80% seen once, with around 15% in the top ten. Sequenced input: PBMCs or T cells enriched from blood (not recorded which). The chain recombines TRBV5-1 with TRBJ1-2; tentatively, D is TRBD1 (6 bases). The sequence was obtained from a woman aged 45-65 years who had recovered from COVID-19. The CDR3 DNA sequence: TGCGCCAGCGGGCCGGGACACAACTCGGGCTACACCTTC. Amino acid sequence: CASGPGHNSGYTF.